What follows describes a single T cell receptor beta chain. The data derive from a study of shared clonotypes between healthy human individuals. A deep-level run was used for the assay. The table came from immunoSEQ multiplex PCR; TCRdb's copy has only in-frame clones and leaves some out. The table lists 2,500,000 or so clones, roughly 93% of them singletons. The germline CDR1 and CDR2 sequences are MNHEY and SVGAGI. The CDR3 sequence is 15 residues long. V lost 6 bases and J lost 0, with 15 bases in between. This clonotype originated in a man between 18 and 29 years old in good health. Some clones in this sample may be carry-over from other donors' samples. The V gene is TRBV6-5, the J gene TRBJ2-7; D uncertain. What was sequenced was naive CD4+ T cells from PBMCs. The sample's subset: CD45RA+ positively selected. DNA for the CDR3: TGTGCCAGCAGCACCACGACGCTGCCCTCCTACGAGCAGTACTTC. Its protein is CASSTTTLPSYEQYF.